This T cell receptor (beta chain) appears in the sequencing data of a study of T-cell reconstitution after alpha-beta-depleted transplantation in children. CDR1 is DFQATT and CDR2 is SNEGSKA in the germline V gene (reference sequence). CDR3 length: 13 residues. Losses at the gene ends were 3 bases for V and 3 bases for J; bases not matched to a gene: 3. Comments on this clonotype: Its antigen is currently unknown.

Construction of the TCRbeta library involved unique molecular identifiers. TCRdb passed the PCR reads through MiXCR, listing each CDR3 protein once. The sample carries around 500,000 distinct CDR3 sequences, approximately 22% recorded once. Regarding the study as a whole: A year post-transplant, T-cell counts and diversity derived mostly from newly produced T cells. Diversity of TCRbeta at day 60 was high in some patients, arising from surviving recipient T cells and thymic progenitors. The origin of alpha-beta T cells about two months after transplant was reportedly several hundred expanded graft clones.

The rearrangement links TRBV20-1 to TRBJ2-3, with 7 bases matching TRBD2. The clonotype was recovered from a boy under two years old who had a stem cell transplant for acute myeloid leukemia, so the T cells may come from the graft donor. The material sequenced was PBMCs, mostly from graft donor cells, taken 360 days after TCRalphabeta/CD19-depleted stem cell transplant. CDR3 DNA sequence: TGCAGTGCTAGTATGGGGGGGACAGATACGCAGTATTTT. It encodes CSASMGGTDTQYF.